These T cell receptor beta chains were read from a single sample in a study of blood T cell repertoires in COVID-19. This table comes from immunoSEQ multiplex PCR, and its TCRdb copy is limited to in-frame clones, with some not included. Counted here are around 82,000 clones, roughly 90% occurring once; the ten biggest clones make up 6.9%. Sequencing input: peripheral blood. Receptors were obtained from a human donor in a cohort sampled during active COVID-19. Each CDR3 is given with its conserved first and last residue. A D gene is named only where the DNA matches it firmly. The size of a clone is reported for some rows only, either as once, few or many, or as a class for expanded clones.

TRBV5-1	NA	TRBD1	TRBJ1-4	CASSLARGREKLFF	TGCGCCAGCAGCTTGGCCAGGGGGCGTGAAAAACTGTTTTTT
TRBV15	NA	TRBD2	TRBJ2-3	CATGEGGRATDTQYF	TGTGCCACCGGGGAGGGAGGACGTGCCACAGATACGCAGTATTTT
TRBV21-1	NA	NA	TRBJ1-6	CASSKRRDSPLHF	TGTGCCAGCAGCAAAAGGCGGGATTCACCCCTCCACTTT
TRBV5-1	NA	NA	TRBJ1-6	CASSIGQPIMNSPLHF	TGCGCCAGCAGCATAGGACAGCCTATTATGAATTCACCCCTCCACTTT
TRBV6-5	NA	TRBD2	TRBJ2-2	CASRPSGVTGELFF	TGTGCCAGCCGCCCTAGCGGGGTCACCGGGGAGCTGTTTTTT
TRBV14	NA	TRBD1	TRBJ1-4	CASSLQGAKEKLFF	TGTGCCAGCAGCCTACAGGGGGCCAAGGAAAAACTGTTTTTT
TRBV18	NA	NA	TRBJ1-4	CASSPIQAANEKLFF	TGTGCCAGCTCACCTATACAGGCGGCTAATGAAAAACTGTTTTTT
TRBV7-8	NA	TRBD2	TRBJ2-3	CASSLWTSGGSTDTQYF	TGTGCCAGCAGCTTGTGGACTAGCGGGGGGAGCACAGATACGCAGTATTTT
TRBV5-6	NA	NA	TRBJ2-1	CASSLDREQFF	TGTGCCAGCAGCTTGGACAGGGAGCAGTTCTTC
TRBV9	NA	NA	TRBJ1-2	CATEGGPGGYTF	TGTGCCACGGAGGGTGGCCCAGGCGGCTACACCTTC
TRBV5-1	NA	TRBD1	TRBJ2-2	CASSLTGQGATSTGELFF	TGCGCCAGCAGCTTGACGGGACAGGGGGCGACGTCCACCGGGGAGCTGTTTTTT
TRBV12-5	NA	NA	TRBJ2-3	CASSPSGEDTQYF	TGTGCTAGCTCCCCGTCGGGGGAAGATACGCAGTATTTT
TRBV13	NA	NA	TRBJ1-2	CASSLDTGLNRDGYTF	TGTGCCAGCAGCTTAGATACGGGACTGAATAGAGATGGCTACACCTTC
TRBV9	NA	NA	TRBJ2-7	CASSVSGQADYEQYF	TGTGCCAGCAGCGTATCGGGACAAGCGGACTACGAGCAGTACTTC
TRBV5-4	NA	NA	TRBJ1-1	CASSPPLRNTEAFF	TGTGCCAGCAGCCCCCCTCTAAGGAACACTGAAGCTTTCTTT
TRBV4-3	NA	TRBD1	TRBJ2-2	CASSQQQGPGELFF	TGCGCCAGCAGCCAACAACAGGGGCCCGGGGAGCTGTTTTTT
TRBV5-1	once	TRBD1	TRBJ2-3	CASRPQGVGADTQYF	TGCGCCAGCAGGCCACAGGGGGTAGGTGCAGATACGCAGTATTTT
TRBV6-4	NA	TRBD2	TRBJ2-1	CASSASGGPNEQFF	TGTGCCAGCAGTGCTAGCGGGGGGCCCAATGAGCAGTTCTTC
TRBV6-5	NA	NA	TRBJ2-7	CASSSLLSYEQYF	TGTGCCAGCAGTAGCCTACTTTCCTACGAGCAGTACTTC
TRBV6-5	NA	TRBD2	TRBJ2-5	CASSYGVAGQETQYF	TGTGCCAGCAGTTACGGGGTAGCGGGGCAAGAGACCCAGTACTTC
TRBV19	NA	TRBD1	TRBJ1-5	CASSPFTGGAPGNQPQHF	TGTGCCAGTAGTCCTTTTACAGGGGGCGCCCCGGGAAATCAGCCCCAGCATTTT
TRBV15	NA	TRBD1	TRBJ2-7	CATSRGDRESSYF	TGTGCCACCAGCAGAGGGGACAGGGAAAGTTCGTACTTC
TRBV23-1	NA	TRBD1	TRBJ2-3	CASSYIGDREVDTQYF	TGCGCCAGCAGCTATATCGGGGACAGGGAAGTAGATACGCAGTATTTT
TRBV18	NA	NA	TRBJ1-5	CASSRNRDSQPQHF	TGTGCCAGCTCACGAAACAGGGATTCTCAGCCCCAGCATTTT
TRBV13	NA	NA	TRBJ1-6	CASAQGADSPLHF	TGTGCCAGCGCACAGGGTGCGGATTCACCCCTCCACTTT
TRBV27	NA	NA	TRBJ1-1	CASSLSGAGLTEAFF	TGTGCCAGCAGTTTATCAGGGGCAGGGCTCACTGAAGCTTTCTTT
TRBV19	NA	NA	TRBJ2-3	CATWKGRPDTQYF	TGTGCCACCTGGAAGGGGCGCCCAGATACGCAGTATTTT
TRBV7-2	NA	TRBD1	TRBJ2-7	CASSLGPGQAYEQYF	TGTGCCAGCAGCTTAGGCCCGGGACAGGCCTACGAGCAGTACTTC
TRBV18	NA	TRBD1	TRBJ2-5	CASSRTGPTETQYF	TGTGCCAGCTCCCGGACAGGCCCGACGGAGACCCAGTACTTC
TRBV19	NA	NA	TRBJ1-2	CASTQTGGYTF	TGTGCCAGTACGCAGACAGGAGGCTACACCTTC
TRBV6-5	NA	NA	TRBJ1-2	CASSRGGAVVYGYTF	TGTGCCAGCAGCCGGGGGGGGGCGGTTGTCTATGGCTACACCTTC
TRBV6-1	NA	NA	TRBJ1-1	CASSEQTRNTEAFF	TGTGCCAGCAGTGAACAAACTCGGAACACTGAAGCTTTCTTT
TRBV3-1/TRBV3-2	NA	TRBD2	TRBJ2-2	CASSPGLAGGNTGELFF	TGTGCCAGCAGCCCGGGACTAGCGGGGGGAAACACCGGGGAGCTGTTTTTT
TRBV19	NA	TRBD2	TRBJ2-5	CASRGLAGGPFPETQYF	TGTGCCAGTAGAGGACTAGCGGGGGGGCCTTTCCCCGAGACCCAGTACTTC
TRBV28	NA	NA	TRBJ2-1	CASSRHQKAGGQFF	TGTGCCAGCAGCCGCCATCAAAAAGCGGGTGGGCAGTTCTTC
TRBV5-4	NA	NA	TRBJ2-5	CASSSESQGGLETQYF	TGTGCCAGCAGCTCCGAGTCGCAGGGGGGCTTAGAGACCCAGTACTTC
TRBV19	NA	NA	TRBJ1-5	CASTPDRRSNQPQHF	TGTGCCAGTACCCCAGACAGGCGAAGCAATCAGCCCCAGCATTTT
TRBV2	NA	NA	TRBJ1-5	CASSLRRGGADSNQPQHF	TGTGCCAGCAGTCTACGAAGGGGGGGGGCGGATAGCAATCAGCCCCAGCATTTT
TRBV5-1	once	TRBD2	TRBJ2-1	CASSLHGTSGGSYNEQFF	TGCGCCAGCAGCTTGCATGGGACTAGCGGGGGGTCCTACAATGAGCAGTTCTTC
TRBV18	NA	NA	TRBJ2-3	CASSIDVLGLPYF	TGTGCCAGCTCTATTGACGTCCTAGGACTTCCGTATTTT
TRBV19	NA	TRBD1	TRBJ1-5	CASRSVGTVSNQPQHF	TGTGCCAGTAGGTCCGTCGGGACAGTTAGCAATCAGCCCCAGCATTTT
TRBV7-6	NA	NA	TRBJ1-2	CASSPQGLPLGYTF	TGTGCCAGCAGCCCCCAGGGACTGCCCTTGGGCTACACCTTC
TRBV24-1	NA	NA	TRBJ2-7	CATSDLDRDREQYF	TGTGCCACCAGTGATTTGGACAGAGACAGGGAGCAGTACTTC
TRBV24-1	NA	NA	TRBJ1-2	CATSANRNYGYTF	TGTGCCACCAGTGCGAATCGGAACTATGGCTACACCTTC
TRBV7-2	NA	TRBD2	TRBJ2-1	CASSLVSGGASYNEQFF	TGTGCCAGCAGCTTAGTAAGCGGGGGGGCCTCCTACAATGAGCAGTTCTTC
TRBV6-6	NA	NA	TRBJ1-2	CASSSEEPGPRAF	TGTGCCAGCAGTTCCGAGGAGCCGGGTCCCCGCGCCTTC
TRBV9	NA	NA	TRBJ2-1	CASSTDSRSYNEQFF	TGTGCCAGCAGCACGGACAGCAGATCCTACAATGAGCAGTTCTTC
TRBV6-1	NA	NA	TRBJ1-1	CASSEGSEAFF	TGTGCCAGCAGTGAAGGCAGTGAAGCTTTCTTT
TRBV5-6	NA	TRBD2	TRBJ2-3	CASRRLAGTDTQYF	TGTGCCAGCAGGAGACTAGCGGGAACAGATACGCAGTATTTT
TRBV18	once	NA	TRBJ1-1	CASFPQRGAEAFF	TGTGCCAGCTTTCCCCAACGGGGGGCTGAAGCTTTCTTT
TRBV4-2	NA	NA	TRBJ1-5	CASSRGGDSNQPQHF	TGTGCCAGCAGCCGGGGGGGGGATAGCAATCAGCCCCAGCATTTT
TRBV28	NA	NA	TRBJ2-2	CASSYKGVHANTGELFF	TGTGCCAGCAGTTATAAAGGGGTACACGCGAACACCGGGGAGCTGTTTTTT
TRBV24-1	once	NA	TRBJ1-1	CATSDARGGETEAFF	TGTGCCACCAGTGATGCCCGGGGGGGTGAAACTGAAGCTTTCTTT
TRBV30	once	NA	TRBJ2-3	CAWSEGGTKNTDTQYF	TGTGCCTGGAGTGAGGGGGGGACCAAAAACACAGATACGCAGTATTTT
TRBV6-2/TRBV6-3	NA	NA	TRBJ2-1	CASSYGARDEQFF	TGTGCCAGCAGTTACGGGGCCAGGGATGAGCAGTTCTTC
TRBV19	once	NA	TRBJ2-1	CASSPRTRQGNEQFF	TGTGCCAGTAGTCCACGGACTAGACAGGGGAATGAGCAGTTCTTC
TRBV18	few	TRBD1	TRBJ2-2	CASSPQGAKNTGELFF	TGTGCCAGCTCACCACAGGGGGCGAAGAACACCGGGGAGCTGTTTTTT
TRBV27	NA	NA	TRBJ1-4	CASMAEAFGRNEKLFF	TGTGCCAGCATGGCGGAGGCGTTTGGCAGAAATGAAAAACTGTTTTTT
TRBV2	NA	NA	TRBJ2-1	CASSQQLNNEQFF	TGTGCCAGCAGTCAACAGCTGAACAATGAGCAGTTCTTC